The 31 T cell receptor beta chains presented below share a single source sample, sequenced in a study of post-analysis software for immune sequencing data. Unique molecular identifiers featured in each of the TCR beta cDNA libraries. TCRdb re-called the PCR reads with MiXCR, one entry per CDR3 protein. The data contain about half a million distinct CDR3 sequences, about a third of them singletons. No antigen is known for these receptors. Study-wide results and caveats: In patients, five or six TRBV segments were more frequent than in controls, with TRBV5-6, TRBV5-1 and TRBV20-1 among them.

The sequenced sample was blood. The receptor set was obtained from a girl aged 2-17 years with multiple sclerosis.

This chain links TRBV29-1 with TRBJ2-3, with D unresolved. CDR1 is SQVTM and CDR2 is ANQGSEA in the germline V gene. V lost 6 bases, J lost 1 base, and 17 bases lay in between. CDR3 length: 15 residues. As DNA, the CDR3 is TGCAGCGTACCTCGTCGAGGAGCCGGCACAGATACGCAGTATTTT. This encodes CSVPRRGAGTDTQYF.

The rearrangement links TRBV5-1 to TRBJ2-7; D is possibly TRBD1 or TRBD2 (5 bases each). V was clipped by 5 bases and J by 2 bases, with 20 bases between them. Germline V gene data show CDR1 as SGHRS and CDR2 as YFSETQ. The CDR3 spans 16 residues. The CDR3 DNA reads as TGCGCCAGCAGAGGAGGCAGGGAGCGGATCCCCTACGAGCAGTACTTC. Translation gives CASRGGRERIPYEQYF.

This sequence joins TRBV27 and TRBJ2-1; TRBD2 is a possible D gene (7 bases). CDR3 length equals 17 residues. Trimming removed 5 bases from V and 0 bases from J, with 17 bases in between. Germline values: CDR1 MNHEY, CDR2 SMNVEV (reference sequence). The CDR3 here is CASSQGGGTPSYNEQFF. CDR3 DNA sequence: TGTGCCAGCAGTCAAGGGGGGGGGACTCCCTCCTACAATGAGCAGTTCTTC.

This clonotype was found a few times. V is TRBV7-9 and J is TRBJ1-2; D might be TRBD1 (5 bases). V was cut by 5 bases and J by 8 bases, with 21 bases left in between. CDR3 size: 15 residues. The germline CDR1 and CDR2 sequences are SEHNR and FQNEAQ (reference sequence). The CDR3 sequence is CASSPVSGTKEGYTF. The CDR3 nucleotides read TGTGCCAGCAGCCCGGTATCTGGGACGAAAGAGGGCTACACCTTC. Using reference TRBV7-9 and TRBJ1-2 for the parts outside the CDR3, the full variable domain is DTGVSQNPRHKITKRGQNVTFRCDPISEHNRLYWYRQTLGQGPEFLTYFQNEAQLEKSRLLSDRFSAERPKGSFSTLEIQRTEQGDSAMYLCASSPVSGTKEGYTFGSGTRLTVV.

This clonotype occurred many times. The chain employs TRBV20-1 and TRBJ1-2; D ambiguous. CDR3 length: 13 residues. V gave up 4 bases and J gave up 8 bases, with 17 bases separating them. CDR1 is DFQATT, CDR2 SNEGSKA, per germline (reference sequence). CDR3: CSATPFGPGGYTF. CDR3 in DNA: TGCAGTGCTACCCCCTTTGGCCCGGGGGGCTACACCTTC.

This clonotype has only a few counts. The CDR3 DNA follows: TGCGCCAGCAGCTTGATCGCGTTCGGGAATGAGCAGTTCTTC. This translates into CASSLIAFGNEQFF. The chain is built from TRBV5-1 and TRBJ2-1; the D is unclear. Germline lookup yields CDR1 SGHRS and CDR2 YFSETQ. The germline V and J ends were trimmed by 1 base and 7 bases, with 12 bases remaining between them. The CDR3 has 14 residues.

The V gene is TRBV5-1, the J gene TRBJ1-4; D remains unclear. Trimming removed 3 bases at V and 8 bases at J, with 11 bases between. Germline CDR1 SGHRS, CDR2 YFSETQ. The CDR3 is 13 amino acids. The CDR3 bases are TGCGCCAGCAGCTCTGACAATGTGGAAAAACTGTTTTTT. This encodes CASSSDNVEKLFF.

This clonotype was recorded many times. This chain joins TRBV29-1 and TRBJ2-7; TRBD1 or TRBD2 may be the D gene (6 bases each). This CDR3 has 15 amino acids. CDR1 is SQVTM, CDR2 ANQGSEA, per germline. The V end lost 0 bases, the J end lost 3 bases, and 15 bases lay between the germline ends. The CDR3 region has the DNA TGCAGCGTTGAAGACCCCGGTGGGGGGCTCTACGAGCAGTACTTC. Protein product: CSVEDPGGGLYEQYF.

In DNA form, the CDR3 reads TGTGCCAGCTCACCACCGAGGAGGGCTACTGGGGCCAACGTCCTGACTTTC. Its protein product is CASSPPRRATGANVLTF. The chain employs TRBV18 and TRBJ2-6; D may be TRBD2 (6 bases). The CDR3 loop spans 17 amino acids. V shed 0 bases and J shed 2 bases, with 11 bases lying between them. Germline V gives CDR1 KGHSH, CDR2 LQKENI. Full variable domain (rest looked up from reference TRBV18 and TRBJ2-6): NAGVMQNPRHLVRRRGQEARLRCSPMKGHSHVYWYRQLPEEGLKFMVYLQKENIIDESGMPKERFSAEFPKEGPSILRIQQVVRGDSAAYFCASSPPRRATGANVLTFGAGSRLTVL.

The chain carries TRBV7-9 and TRBJ1-1; D gene uncertain. Trimming stripped 1 base from V and 7 bases from J, with 7 bases between. The length of the CDR3 is 12 residues. CDR1 and CDR2 from the germline V gene are SEHNR and FQNEAQ (reference sequence). The CDR3 region has the DNA TGTGCCAGCAGCTTAGGGTTGGTTGAAGCTTTCTTT. Residues: CASSLGLVEAFF.

Only one count was recorded for this clonotype. The chain couples TRBV7-6 to TRBJ1-4; 7 bases map to TRBD1. Germline V gene sequence: CDR1 SGHVS, CDR2 FNYEAQ. With 4 bases clipped from V and 5 bases from J, the junction kept 10 bases outside the gene matches. This CDR3 comprises 16 residues. In DNA, the CDR3 is TGTGCCAGCAGCTCACCATACAGGGGAAAGAATGAAAAACTGTTTTTT. Its protein product is CASSSPYRGKNEKLFF.

The chain employs TRBV12-3 or TRBV12-4 and TRBJ1-2, with D possibly being TRBD1 (6 bases). Between the trimmed V and J ends, which lost 8 bases and 2 bases, there was a span of 15 bases. This CDR3 spans 14 amino acids. CDR3 sequence (DNA): TGTGCCAGCCGGGGGGGCAGATCAAACTATGGCTACACCTTC. Amino acid sequence: CASRGGRSNYGYTF.

The chain employs TRBV20-1 and TRBJ2-5; D ambiguous. CDR3 length: 15 residues. Trimming stripped 6 bases from V and 8 bases from J, with 25 bases between. Per germline, CDR1 DFQATT and CDR2 SNEGSKA (reference sequence). CDR3 sequence (DNA): TGCAGTGCCGTGACCCCCGGGTCGCTCTTGGGAACCCAGTACTTC. This codes for CSAVTPGSLLGTQYF.

This clonotype was observed at least ten times. The CDR3 reads CASSPGTVSSYEQYF. The CDR3 bases are TGTGCCAGCTCACCAGGGACAGTGAGCTCCTACGAGCAGTACTTC. This sequence joins TRBV18 and TRBJ2-7, with 7 bases lining up with TRBD1. The germline CDR1 and CDR2 sequences are KGHSH and LQKENI. The CDR3 spans 15 residues. The ends lost 2 bases at V and 0 bases at J; junction bases unmatched: 4. The full variable domain, with the rest looked up from reference TRBV18 and TRBJ2-7, is NAGVMQNPRHLVRRRGQEARLRCSPMKGHSHVYWYRQLPEEGLKFMVYLQKENIIDESGMPKERFSAEFPKEGPSILRIQQVVRGDSAAYFCASSPGTVSSYEQYFGPGTRLTVT.

The sample holds a few counts of this clonotype. This chain links TRBV20-1 with TRBJ2-7, with D maybe TRBD2 (6 bases). The J call is in doubt because the DNA end fits TRBJ2-5 better. Germline-derived CDR1 and CDR2 are DFQATT and SNEGSKA (reference sequence). The CDR3 has 13 residues. The CDR3: CSARSGRRETQYF. For the CDR3, the DNA is TGCAGTGCTAGATCAGGGAGGCGGGAGACCCAGTACTTC.

The chain carries TRBV11-2 and TRBJ2-3; 7 bases agree with TRBD2. The CDR3 has 17 residues. Unmatched junction bases numbered 8, after V lost 2 bases and J lost 0 bases. The germline V gene has CDR1 SGHAT and CDR2 FQNNGV. This CDR3 reads CASSLFGGGTSTDTQYF. CDR3 DNA: TGTGCCAGCAGCTTATTCGGCGGGGGAACTAGCACAGATACGCAGTATTTT.

This chain joins TRBV20-1 and TRBJ2-3; 7 bases align to TRBD2. The trim removed 3 bases at V and 5 bases at J, leaving 8 bases unmatched. The CDR3 totals 14 residues. Germline V CDR1 and CDR2: DFQATT, SNEGSKA (reference sequence). CDR3 nucleotides: TGCAGTGCTAGTGCCCGCGGGGGAAGAGATACGCAGTATTTT. Translating it yields CSASARGGRDTQYF.

This clonotype has ten or more counts. The rearrangement uses TRBV24-1 and TRBJ1-2; 8 positions match TRBD1. The V gene's germline CDR1 is KGHDR and CDR2 SFDVKD. The CDR3 loop spans 19 amino acids. V lost 5 bases and J lost 4; bases outside the gene matches: 20. The CDR3 protein is CATSGKQGEQAPISYGYTF. The CDR3 nucleotides read TGTGCCACCAGTGGTAAACAGGGGGAACAGGCTCCGATAAGCTATGGCTACACCTTC.

This clonotype was recorded a few times. The J gene is TRBJ2-3, the V gene TRBV29-1; possible D gene TRBD2, 5 bases. Germline-derived CDR1 and CDR2 are SQVTM and ANQGSEA. V was trimmed by 2 bases and J by 6 bases, leaving 15 bases between them. The CDR3 contains 14 residues. The CDR3 here is CSVETRLIVDTQYF. CDR3 nucleotide sequence: TGCAGCGTTGAAACTAGGCTGATCGTGGATACGCAGTATTTT.

Only a few counts were recorded for this clonotype. The chain has TRBV5-1 and TRBJ2-5; D not certain. V lost 3 bases, J lost 9 bases, and 15 bases lay in between. The CDR3 covers 13 residues. Germline values: CDR1 SGHRS, CDR2 YFSETQ. The CDR3: CASSSEGVTAQYF. In DNA, the CDR3 is TGCGCCAGCAGCTCGGAAGGTGTGACGGCCCAGTACTTC.

This clonotype was seen repeatedly, ten times or more. CDR3 DNA: TGCGCCAGCAGCTGGGGGATGGGGCGGAGTGAGCAGTTCTTC. Protein product: CASSWGMGRSEQFF. The chain couples TRBV5-1 to TRBJ2-1; D tentatively reads TRBD1 or TRBD2 (5 bases each). The CDR3 sequence is 14 residues long. With 3 bases removed from V and 9 bases from J, the gap between germline ends came to 16 bases. Germline lookup yields CDR1 SGHRS and CDR2 YFSETQ.

This clonotype was found a few times. The CDR3 sequence: CASSQDEAAHEQFF. The CDR3 DNA sequence: TGTGCCAGCAGCCAAGATGAGGCCGCTCATGAGCAGTTCTTC. The chain recombines TRBV4-2 with TRBJ2-1; no firm D call. Trimming stripped 0 bases from V and 8 bases from J, with 11 bases between. CDR1 and CDR2 from the germline V gene are LGHNA and YNFKEQ. This CDR3 contains 14 residues.

This clonotype occurred a few times. The chain links TRBV7-2 to TRBJ1-5; 7 bases are shared with TRBD1. Trimming removed 3 bases from V and 4 bases from J; junction bases left unmatched: 3. Germline V CDR1 and CDR2: SGHTA, FQGNSA. The CDR3 consists of 14 residues. The CDR3 region has the DNA TGTGCCAGCAGCTTCACAGGGGTAAATCAGCCCCAGCATTTT. Amino acids: CASSFTGVNQPQHF. Complete variable domain (other parts from reference TRBV7-2 and TRBJ1-5): GAGVSQSPSNKVTEKGKDVELRCDPISGHTALYWYRQSLGQGLEFLIYFQGNSAPDKSGLPSDRFSAERTGGSVSTLTIQRTQQEDSAVYLCASSFTGVNQPQHFGDGTRLSIL.

This clonotype was observed a few times. The chain has TRBV29-1 and TRBJ2-1; TRBD2 matches 11 bases. CDR1 and CDR2 (germline): SQVTM, ANQGSEA. V lost 4 bases and J lost 8; bases outside the gene matches: 7. CDR3 length equals 14 residues. The CDR3 coding sequence is TGCAGCGTTGTCGGACTAGCGGGTGCGGATGAGCAGTTCTTC. It translates to CSVVGLAGADEQFF.

This clonotype appeared a few times. V is TRBV9 and J is TRBJ2-1; no clear D gene. V lost 4 bases and J lost 6, with 17 bases in between. CDR1 SGDLS and CDR2 YYNGEE come from the germline V gene. The CDR3 runs to 15 residues. CDR3 in DNA: TGTGCCAGCAGCCATACCCCGACGGGTAGCAATGAGCAGTTCTTC. Amino acids: CASSHTPTGSNEQFF. Variable domain in full (rest from reference TRBV9 and TRBJ2-1): DSGVTQTPKHLITATGQRVTLRCSPRSGDLSVYWYQQSLDQGLQFLIQYYNGEERAKGNILERFSAQQFPDLHSELNLSSLELGDSALYFCASSHTPTGSNEQFFGPGTRLTVL.

This clonotype showed up just a few times. The chain carries TRBV20-1 and TRBJ1-2; 10 bases agree with TRBD1. The length of the CDR3 is 13 residues. Germline V lookup: CDR1 DFQATT, CDR2 SNEGSKA (reference sequence). J gave up 7 bases and V 2 bases, and 4 bases lay outside the gene matches. DNA of the CDR3: TGCAGTGCTAGACTGACAGGGGGCCCTGGCTACACCTTC. It encodes CSARLTGGPGYTF.

This chain connects TRBV29-1 to TRBJ2-7, with a possible D match to TRBD2 (6 bases). The V and J ends lost 6 bases and 1 base respectively, with 13 bases between them. The CDR3 contains 13 residues. From germline, CDR1 is SQVTM and CDR2 ANQGSEA. The CDR3 DNA follows: TGCAGCGTCATGACGGGGGAGTCCTACGAGCAGTACTTC. Encoded protein: CSVMTGESYEQYF.

On this clonotype: A much larger clone differs by one base, so this may be a read error. The gene calls are TRBV20-1 and TRBJ2-1; D remains unclear. The CDR3 is 14 residues long. V dropped 6 bases and J dropped 3 bases, with 15 bases sitting between them. Germline lookup yields CDR1 DFQATT and CDR2 SNEGSKA (reference sequence). CDR3 in amino acids: CSALRVTLYNEQFF. The CDR3 coding sequence is TGCAGTGCCCTTAGGGTAACCCTCTACAATGAGCAGTTCTTC.

A word on this clonotype: This may be a read error: a much more frequent sequence differs by one nucleotide. This rearrangement joins TRBV29-1 to TRBJ1-1; 7 bases are a match to TRBD1. Trimming at V came to 4 bases and at J to 0 bases, leaving 2 bases not matched to a gene. Germline lookup yields CDR1 SQVTM and CDR2 ANQGSEA. The CDR3 runs to 13 residues. CDR3 region: CSVGDRMNTEAFF. CDR3 DNA: TGCAGCGTTGGGGACAGAATGAACACTGAAGCTTTCTTT. Full variable domain (outside the CDR3, taken from reference TRBV29-1 and TRBJ1-1): SAVISQKPSRDICQRGTSLTIQCQVDSQVTMMFWYRQQPGQSLTLIATANQGSEATYESGFVIDKFPISRPNLTFSTLTVSNMSPEDSSIYLCSVGDRMNTEAFFGQGTRLTVV.

CDR3 loop: CASSLATENSPLHF. CDR3 nucleotide sequence: TGCGCCAGCAGCTTGGCGACGGAAAATTCACCCCTCCACTTT. The chain links TRBV5-1 to TRBJ1-6; D is unclear. V dropped 0 bases and J dropped 7 bases, with 8 bases sitting between them. In germline, CDR1 is SGHRS, CDR2 YFSETQ. The CDR3 loop spans 14 amino acids. Full variable domain (missing parts from reference TRBV5-1 and TRBJ1-6): KAGVTQTPRYLIKTRGQQVTLSCSPISGHRSVSWYQQTPGQGLQFLFEYFSETQRNKGNFPGRFSGRQFSNSRSEMNVSTLELGDSALYLCASSLATENSPLHFGNGTRLTVT.

This chain uses TRBV9 with TRBJ2-5; 7 positions agree with TRBD1. The CDR3 consists of 14 residues. Germline CDR1 SGDLS, CDR2 YYNGEE. After removal of 0 bases from V and 5 bases from J, the junction contained 4 bases not matched to a gene. The CDR3 protein is CASSVAMTGETQYF. Written as DNA, the CDR3 is TGTGCCAGCAGCGTAGCTATGACAGGGGAGACCCAGTACTTC. The entire variable domain, with the rest obtained from reference TRBV9 and TRBJ2-5, is as follows: DSGVTQTPKHLITATGQRVTLRCSPRSGDLSVYWYQQSLDQGLQFLIQYYNGEERAKGNILERFSAQQFPDLHSELNLSSLELGDSALYFCASSVAMTGETQYFGPGTRLLVL.